This T cell receptor (beta chain) came from a study of cytomegalovirus exposure and HLA in healthy donors. Vbeta (60) and Jbeta (13) primers were used in the PCR. Clones were read by immunoSEQ multiplex PCR, and TCRdb kept only the in-frame ones, dropping some. The table has about 150,000 clones, 65% to 90% seen once; the top ten hold 6.5% to 7.5%. This CDR3 is built from 15 residues. Germline-derived CDR1 and CDR2 are SNHLY and FYNNEI. Points on this clone: The antigen remains undetermined. Compared with germline, one end of the junction differs, possibly owing to a read error.

Findings and caveats of the study: In a later analysis, CMV-associated beta chains were mostly HLA-associated, it appeared.

The sequence was obtained from a woman aged 45 to 65 in good health and CMV-seropositive. The specimen sequenced was PBMCs. The chain couples TRBV2 to TRBJ2-7; the match to TRBD1 covers 8 bases. CDR3 sequence (DNA): TGTGCCAGCAATGAAGCCGGGACAGGAGCCTACGAGCAGTACTTC. Translating gives CASNEAGTGAYEQYF.